Sequencing of this TCR beta chain was carried out in a study of beta chain features in type 1 diabetes. Study background: Sorted cells from all samples, numbering fewer than 120,000,000, were examined.

Expressed TCRB transcripts were sequenced after all isolated RNA was converted to cDNA. The method was immunoSEQ multiplex PCR; TCRdb's version includes in-frame clones alone and lacks a portion of them. The sample has over 350,000 clones, approximately 15% seen once. Study-level findings and limits: People with Type 1 diabetes carried modestly yet significantly shorter TCRB CDR3s in all four CD4+ subsets. Equally in patients and controls, shorter templates might have been favored by PCR.

This clone was recorded a few times. The antigen remains undetermined. The CDR3 is made up of 15 amino acids. Trimming cost V 6 bases and J 0 bases; bases outside gene matches: 6. The germline gives CDR1 MNHEY, CDR2 SVGAGI. This rearrangement joins TRBV6-5 to TRBJ2-7; 9 nucleotides align to TRBD2. The sample was naive CD4+ T cells from blood. The sequence derives from a woman under 30 in good health. CDR3 protein: CASRPLAGSSYEQYF. For the CDR3, the DNA is TGTGCCAGCAGACCCCTAGCGGGGAGCTCCTACGAGCAGTACTTC.